This TCR beta chain was identified in a study of identifying expanded T cells in peripheral blood. Study-wide findings and caveats: Clone count variance between approximately two-week samples rose with total template count. Over approximately two and four weeks, about 16 and 20 clones changed, versus roughly 1.2 between replicates.

The data were produced by immunoSEQ multiplex PCR, yet TCRdb's version contains in-frame clones alone and is incomplete. The table shows about 89,000 clones, with approximately 88% occurring only once. During the collection period, no donor immune events like infections were recorded. A note on this clone: What it binds is unknown.

CDR1 is SGHRS and CDR2 is YFSETQ in the germline V gene. V lost 4 bases to trimming and J lost 0 bases; unmatched junction nucleotides: 5. The CDR3 consists of 16 residues. The chain joins TRBV5-1 to TRBJ2-1; 9 nucleotides agree with TRBD1. The TCR comes from a person aged 18 to 75 in good health. What was sequenced was blood. The CDR3 DNA is TGCGCCAGCAGCCTAGGGACAGGGACCTCCTACAATGAGCAGTTCTTC. Encoded protein: CASSLGTGTSYNEQFF.